A single sample is the source of the 27 T cell receptor beta chains below, sequenced in a study of T cell clones after liver transplantation. Here immunoSEQ multiplex PCR was the method, and the copy in TCRdb shows in-frame clones only, minus some. The table shows about 47,000 clones, with 70% to 90% occurring only once. Source: CD8+ T cells from blood, taken 12 months after liver transplant. These receptors were obtained from a human patient who received a liver transplant. Some T cells may possibly be graft donor cells.

The V call is TRBV28, the J call TRBJ1-2; no reliable D call. V lost 6 bases and J lost 4, with 6 bases in between. The CDR3 is 11 residues long. Germline loops: CDR1 MDHEN, CDR2 SYDVKM. CDR3 sequence (DNA): TGTGCCAGCAGGGAATCCTATGGCTACACCTTC. It is translated as CASRESYGYTF.

This clone came up once. The chain carries TRBV5-6 and TRBJ2-1; tentative D call: TRBD2 (5 bases). V was shortened by 0 bases and J by 0 bases, with 7 bases between the two germline ends. This CDR3 comprises 15 residues. Germline CDR1 reads SGHDT; CDR2 reads YYEEEE. The CDR3 sequence: CASSLGLSSYNEQFF. DNA of the CDR3: TGTGCCAGCAGCTTGGGACTATCCTCCTACAATGAGCAGTTCTTC.

The rearrangement joins TRBV5-1 to TRBJ1-2, with D uncertain. There are 11 residues in the CDR3. The germline V gene has CDR1 SGHRS and CDR2 YFSETQ. V lost 4 bases, J lost 4 bases, and 5 bases lay in between. CDR3 sequence (DNA): TGCGCCAGCAGCGCGGGCTATGGCTACACCTTC. The encoded protein is CASSAGYGYTF.

The rearrangement joins TRBV6-6 to TRBJ2-7, with no clear D. This CDR3 contains 14 residues. The V gene lost 0 bases and the J gene lost 2 bases, with 8 bases spanning the gap. CDR1 and CDR2 from the germline V gene are MNHNY and SVGAGI (reference sequence). The CDR3 is CASSYSAGTYEQYF. The CDR3 DNA is TGTGCCAGCAGTTACTCGGCCGGCACCTACGAGCAGTACTTC.

The V call is TRBV5-6, the J call TRBJ2-1; TRBD2 aligns across 14 bases. This CDR3 comprises 15 residues. Per the germline V gene, CDR1 is SGHDT and CDR2 is YYEEEE. The V segment lost 4 bases and the J segment 8 bases; nucleotides outside the gene matches: 5. The CDR3 here is CASSPGTSGSDEQFF. DNA for the CDR3: TGTGCCAGCAGCCCCGGGACTAGCGGGAGCGATGAGCAGTTCTTC. The full variable domain, with the rest looked up from reference TRBV5-6 and TRBJ2-1, is DAGVTQSPTHLIKTRGQQVTLRCSPKSGHDTVSWYQQALGQGPQFIFQYYEEEERQRGNFPDRFSGHQFPNYSSELNVNALLLGDSALYLCASSPGTSGSDEQFFGPGTRLTVL.

The chain is built from TRBV28 and TRBJ2-7; D gene uncertain. This CDR3 spans 13 amino acids. V gave up 2 bases and J gave up 4 bases, with 9 bases separating them. CDR1 and CDR2 from the germline V gene are MDHEN and SYDVKM. CDR3 protein: CASSLQRSYEQYF. CDR3 in DNA: TGTGCCAGCAGTTTACAGAGATCTTACGAGCAGTACTTC.

V is TRBV27 and J is TRBJ1-2; TRBD1 might be the D (6 bases). The CDR3 is made up of 16 amino acids. The germline gives CDR1 MNHEY, CDR2 SMNVEV (reference sequence). V was cut by 4 bases and J by 4 bases, with 19 bases left in between. CDR3 nucleotides: TGTGCCAGCAGTTACGACCGCCTAGGGGGTGTCTATGGCTACACCTTC. Residues: CASSYDRLGGVYGYTF.

This chain links TRBV18 with TRBJ1-1, with D possibly matching TRBD1 (5 bases). Germline loops: CDR1 KGHSH, CDR2 LQKENI. Trimming shortened V by 4 bases and J by 2 bases, and 17 bases separated the two germline ends. The CDR3 runs 16 residues. The CDR3 region has the DNA TGTGCCAGCTCACGAGGACAAGCGGGATTAAACACTGAAGCTTTCTTT. Protein: CASSRGQAGLNTEAFF.

The J gene is TRBJ1-1, the V gene TRBV6-6; D not certain. The CDR3 is 12 residues long. Trimming shortened V by 4 bases and J by 8 bases, and 11 bases separated the two germline ends. The germline gives CDR1 MNHNY, CDR2 SVGAGI (reference sequence). CDR3 sequence: CASSWRPSEAFF. The CDR3 nucleotides are TGTGCCAGCAGTTGGAGGCCCAGCGAAGCTTTCTTT.

The chain couples TRBV4-1 to TRBJ1-1, with TRBD1 as a possible D gene (5 bases). The CDR3 spans 19 residues. The germline V gene has CDR1 MGHRA and CDR2 YSYEKL. The V and J ends lost 2 bases and 4 bases respectively, with 26 bases between them. The CDR3 loop reads CASSQQVGGSFGKTTEAFF. Here the CDR3 DNA reads TGCGCCAGCAGCCAACAAGTCGGGGGTAGCTTCGGGAAAACCACTGAAGCTTTCTTT.

The rearrangement uses TRBV11-2 and TRBJ2-3; 8 nucleotides line up with TRBD2. The V gene's germline CDR1 is SGHAT and CDR2 FQNNGV. The ends lost 5 bases at V and 1 base at J; junction bases unmatched: 5. The CDR3 is made up of 15 amino acids. For the CDR3, the DNA is TGTGCCAGCAGCCTTAGCGGGATGGGCACAGATACGCAGTATTTT. Its protein product is CASSLSGMGTDTQYF. The variable domain in full, with the rest retrieved from reference TRBV11-2 and TRBJ2-3, is EAGVAQSPRYKIIEKRQSVAFWCNPISGHATLYWYQQILGQGPKLLIQFQNNGVVDDSQLPKDRFSAERLKGVDSTLKIQPAKLEDSAVYLCASSLSGMGTDTQYFGPGTRLTVL.

This clone was seen once. This chain connects TRBV19 to TRBJ2-7; unclear D gene. The germline V gene has CDR1 LNHDA and CDR2 SQIVND (reference sequence). The CDR3 loop spans 13 amino acids. V lost 4 bases, J lost 0 bases, and 7 bases lay in between. This chain's CDR3 is CASSTPGSYEQYF. The DNA of the CDR3 is TGTGCCAGTAGTACCCCGGGCTCCTACGAGCAGTACTTC. Combining the CDR3 with reference TRBV19 and TRBJ2-7 gives the whole variable domain DGGITQSPKYLFRKEGQNVTLSCEQNLNHDAMYWYRQDPGQGLRLIYYSQIVNDFQKGDIAEGYSVSREKKESFPLTVTSAQKNPTAFYLCASSTPGSYEQYFGPGTRLTVT.

This clone was seen a few times. The junction does not match germline at one end; this may be a read error. The chain combines TRBV5-4 with TRBJ1-3; 9 bases line up with TRBD1. CDR3 length equals 11 residues. Germline CDR1 is SGHNT and CDR2 is YYREEE (reference sequence). As DNA, the CDR3 is TGTGCCAGCAGCTCGGGGACAGGGTCAGATTTT. It codes for CASSSGTGSDF.

The chain links TRBV5-4 to TRBJ2-1, with 8 bases that match TRBD2. CDR1 and CDR2 from the germline V gene are SGHNT and YYREEE (reference sequence). V was clipped by 0 bases and J by 4 bases; unmatched bases: 3. The length of the CDR3 is 15 residues. CDR3 sequence reads: CASSLAGGVYNEQFF. The CDR3 DNA sequence: TGTGCCAGCAGCTTGGCGGGAGGGGTATACAATGAGCAGTTCTTC.

V gene TRBV5-4 combines with J gene TRBJ2-7; D uncertain. V was pared by 1 base and J by 5 bases, with 7 bases between. This CDR3 has 12 amino acids. Germline-derived CDR1 and CDR2 are SGHNT and YYREEE (reference sequence). CDR3 sequence: CASSLMSDEQYF. CDR3 sequence (DNA): TGTGCCAGCAGCTTGATGTCGGACGAGCAGTACTTC.

The CDR3 region is CASSLNVGNEQYF. The CDR3 nucleotides are TGTGCCAGCAGCTTGAACGTCGGAAACGAGCAGTACTTC. The V gene is TRBV5-4, the J gene TRBJ2-7; D is unclear. Germline CDR1 and CDR2: SGHNT and YYREEE (reference sequence). There are 13 residues in the CDR3. The V end lost 1 base, the J end lost 5 bases, and 10 bases lay between the germline ends.

The rearrangement joins TRBV27 to TRBJ2-4, with 11 nucleotides matching TRBD1. V gave up 3 bases and J gave up 9 bases; unmatched junction bases: 1. The germline gives CDR1 MNHEY, CDR2 SMNVEV (reference sequence). The CDR3 loop spans 13 amino acids. The CDR3 sequence is CASSFGTGGIQYF. Written as DNA, the CDR3 is TGTGCCAGCAGTTTCGGGACAGGGGGCATTCAGTACTTC.

This chain joins TRBV25-1 and TRBJ2-7; D remains ambiguous. V gave up 6 bases and J gave up 2 bases, with 23 bases separating them. Germline CDR1 MGHDK, CDR2 SYGVNS. This CDR3 comprises 17 residues. The CDR3 coding sequence is TGTGCCAGCAGCCCCCCCCCGGGCCCACCATGGGCCTACGAGCAGTACTTC. This codes for CASSPPPGPPWAYEQYF.

This chain uses TRBV7-6 with TRBJ2-3; 9 bases fit TRBD2. The V segment lost 5 bases and the J segment 5 bases; nucleotides outside the gene matches: 14. Germline V gene lookup returns CDR1 SGHVS and CDR2 FNYEAQ. The CDR3 covers 17 residues. In nucleotides, the CDR3 is TGTGCCAGCAGCCCCCTGACTAGCGGTGTAGGGCAAGATACGCAGTATTTT. It translates to CASSPLTSGVGQDTQYF.

The rearrangement uses TRBV6-5 and TRBJ1-1; D gene ambiguous. V lost 4 bases and J 4 bases, leaving 7 bases between the germline ends. From germline, CDR1 is MNHEY and CDR2 SVGAGI. The CDR3 runs 12 residues. The CDR3 bases are TGTGCCAGCAGTTCATACTCCACTGAAGCTTTCTTT. Its translation: CASSSYSTEAFF.

The V gene is TRBV27, the J gene TRBJ1-1; the D is unclear. Deletions cut 7 bases from V and 7 bases from J, with 22 bases between. The CDR3 runs to 15 residues. The V gene's germline CDR1 is MNHEY and CDR2 SMNVEV (reference sequence). CDR3 DNA sequence: TGTGCCAGCACCCAGGTGGACGGACCTAAGGGTGAAGCTTTCTTT. Amino acid sequence: CASTQVDGPKGEAFF.

The rearrangement joins TRBV9 to TRBJ1-1, with 7 bases matching TRBD1. The CDR3 is 13 amino acids. With V trimmed by 1 base and J by 5 bases, 2 bases remained unmatched. CDR1 is SGDLS, CDR2 YYNGEE, per germline. The CDR3 coding sequence is TGTGCCAGCAGCGTATCAGGGGGTACTGAAGCTTTCTTT. Protein product: CASSVSGGTEAFF.

The J gene is TRBJ2-1, the V gene TRBV11-2; D gene uncertain. The CDR3 contains 11 residues. Between the trimmed V and J ends, which lost 5 bases and 6 bases, there was a span of 5 bases. The germline V gene has CDR1 SGHAT and CDR2 FQNNGV. CDR3 DNA sequence: TGTGCCAGCAGCCAACCCAATGAGCAGTTCTTC. Protein product: CASSQPNEQFF.

This chain links TRBV27 with TRBJ2-2, with 10 nucleotides matching TRBD1. Trimming at V came to 6 bases and at J to 8 bases, leaving 21 bases not matched to a gene. The germline gives CDR1 MNHEY, CDR2 SMNVEV (reference sequence). This CDR3 region has 19 residues. In DNA form, the CDR3 reads TGTGCCAGCAGCTCATATGGGACAGGGGAGATCCCAGGGGCTGGGGAGCTGTTTTTT. Its protein is CASSSYGTGEIPGAGELFF.

J is TRBJ2-7 and V is TRBV5-1, with D perhaps given as TRBD1 or TRBD2 (5 bases each). Germline CDR1 and CDR2: SGHRS and YFSETQ. The ends were cut back, 2 bases at V and 4 bases at J, with 10 bases in the middle. The CDR3 contains 13 residues. The CDR3 loop reads CASSFGTEYEQYF. The CDR3 DNA sequence: TGCGCCAGCAGCTTTGGGACGGAATACGAGCAGTACTTC.

Concerning this clone itself: A much larger clone lies a single base off, so this may be a read error. The chain employs TRBV5-4 and TRBJ2-7, with D unclear. The germline V gene has CDR1 SGHNT and CDR2 YYREEE (reference sequence). The V end lost 3 bases, the J end lost 4 bases, and 5 bases lay between the germline ends. The CDR3 length is 11 residues. DNA for the CDR3: TGTGCCAGCAGCTCCGATTACGAGCAGTACTTC. Its protein product is CASSSDYEQYF. Complete variable domain (other parts from reference TRBV5-4 and TRBJ2-7): ETGVTQSPTHLIKTRGQQVTLRCSSQSGHNTVSWYQQALGQGPQFIFQYYREEENGRGNFPPRFSGLQFPNYSSELNVNALELDDSALYLCASSSDYEQYFGPGTRLTVT.

In DNA, the CDR3 is TGTGCCAGCGGGGATAATGAGGGACTGGGAACTAATGAAAAACTGTTTTTT. Its translation: CASGDNEGLGTNEKLFF. The rearrangement links TRBV2 to TRBJ1-4; possible D gene TRBD1, 5 bases. Germline V CDR1 and CDR2: SNHLY, FYNNEI. V was pared by 8 bases and J by 1 base, with 20 bases between. CDR3 length equals 17 residues.